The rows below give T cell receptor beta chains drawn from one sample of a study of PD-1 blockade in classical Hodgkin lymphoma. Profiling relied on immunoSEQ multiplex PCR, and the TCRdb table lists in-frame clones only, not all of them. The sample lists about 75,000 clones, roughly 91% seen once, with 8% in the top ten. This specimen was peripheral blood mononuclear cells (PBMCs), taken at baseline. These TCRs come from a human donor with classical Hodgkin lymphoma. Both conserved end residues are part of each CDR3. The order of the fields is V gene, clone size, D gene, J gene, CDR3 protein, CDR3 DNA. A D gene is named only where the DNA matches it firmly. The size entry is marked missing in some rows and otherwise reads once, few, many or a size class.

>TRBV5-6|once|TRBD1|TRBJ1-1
CASSPIIHRGVEMNTEAFF
TGTGCCAGCAGCCCGATCATCCACAGGGGAGTAGAAATGAACACTGAAGCTTTCTTT
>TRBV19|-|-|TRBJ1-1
CASSIEHGYYTEAFF
TGTGCCAGTAGTATAGAGCACGGATACTACACTGAAGCTTTCTTT
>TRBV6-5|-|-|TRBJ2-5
CASSYGGSEETQYF
TGTGCCAGCAGTTACGGGGGGAGCGAAGAGACCCAGTACTTC
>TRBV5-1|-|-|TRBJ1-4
CASSFDTALGKPIFF
TGCGCCAGCAGCTTTGACACCGCATTGGGCAAGCCCATTTTTTTT
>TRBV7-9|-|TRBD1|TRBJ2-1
CASSLDRGRTYEQFF
TGTGCCAGCAGCTTAGACAGGGGGCGCACCTATGAGCAGTTCTTC
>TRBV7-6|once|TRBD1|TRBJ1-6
CASSLGGTGVNNSPLHF
TGTGCCAGCAGCTTAGGAGGGACAGGGGTAAACAATTCACCCCTCCACTTT
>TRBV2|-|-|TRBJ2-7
CASSGGSSSYEQYF
TGTGCCAGCAGTGGCGGTAGTAGCTCCTACGAGCAGTACTTC
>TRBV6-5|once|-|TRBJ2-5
CASRSHQGSQETQYF
TGTGCCAGCAGATCTCATCAGGGGTCCCAAGAGACCCAGTACTTC
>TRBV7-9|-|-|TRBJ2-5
CASSPIGHPQETQYF
TGTGCCAGCAGCCCGATAGGACATCCCCAAGAGACCCAGTACTTC
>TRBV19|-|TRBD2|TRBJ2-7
CASSIGLAGGYEQYF
TGTGCCAGTAGTATCGGGCTAGCGGGAGGATACGAGCAGTACTTC
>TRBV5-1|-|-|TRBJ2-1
CASSLGIGPTTSDSTSVRGHEQFF
TGCGCCAGCAGCTTGGGTATCGGGCCAACCACCTCGGATAGTACGTCTGTGCGGGGGCATGAGCAGTTCTTC
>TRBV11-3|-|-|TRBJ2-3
CASSPHRGTDTQYF
TGTGCCAGCAGCCCCCACCGCGGCACAGATACGCAGTATTTT
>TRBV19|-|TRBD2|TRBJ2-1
CASSIVGGGGYNEQFF
TGTGCCAGTAGTATAGTTGGCGGGGGGGGATACAATGAGCAGTTCTTC
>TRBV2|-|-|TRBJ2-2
CASKGDTSLNTGELFF
TGTGCCAGCAAGGGGGACACGAGCTTGAACACCGGGGAGCTGTTTTTT
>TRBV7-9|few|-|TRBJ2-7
CASSEDPGDYEQYF
TGTGCCAGCTCTGAGGACCCAGGGGACTACGAGCAGTACTTC
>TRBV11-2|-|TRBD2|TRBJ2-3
CASSIRLAGYSTDTQYF
TGTGCCAGCAGTATCAGGCTAGCGGGTTATAGCACAGATACGCAGTATTTT
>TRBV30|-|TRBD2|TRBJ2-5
CAWSRTSGQETQYF
TGTGCCTGGAGTAGGACTAGCGGACAAGAGACCCAGTACTTC
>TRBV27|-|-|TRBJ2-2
CASSATQGSTGELFF
TGTGCCAGCAGTGCCACCCAAGGGAGCACCGGGGAGCTGTTTTTT
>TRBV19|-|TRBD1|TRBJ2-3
CASSTRDSHTDTQYF
TGTGCCAGTAGTACTCGGGACAGCCACACAGATACGCAGTATTTT
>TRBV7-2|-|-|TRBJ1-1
CASSLGVSTEAFF
TGTGCCAGCAGCTTAGGCGTCAGCACTGAAGCTTTCTTT
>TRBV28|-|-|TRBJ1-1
CASSFGPEAFF
TGTGCCAGCAGTTTTGGTCCTGAAGCTTTCTTT
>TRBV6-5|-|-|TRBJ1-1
CASSPFSGDTEAFF
TGTGCCAGCAGTCCCTTCAGCGGTGACACTGAAGCTTTCTTT
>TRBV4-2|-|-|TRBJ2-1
CASRSATTYNEQFF
TGTGCCAGCCGGAGCGCGACAACCTACAATGAGCAGTTCTTC
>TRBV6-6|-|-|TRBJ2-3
CASADVRTDTQYF
TGTGCCAGCGCGGACGTGAGGACAGATACGCAGTATTTT
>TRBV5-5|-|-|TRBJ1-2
CASSLVPSSTVNYGYTF
TGTGCCAGCAGCTTGGTGCCCAGTTCTACAGTAAACTATGGCTACACCTTC
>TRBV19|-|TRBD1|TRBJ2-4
CASSIFGTGGKNIQYF
TGTGCCAGTAGTATCTTCGGGACAGGGGGCAAAAACATTCAGTACTTC
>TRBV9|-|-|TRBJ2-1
CASGLEGFSNEQFF
TGTGCCAGCGGGCTAGAGGGGTTTTCCAATGAGCAGTTCTTC
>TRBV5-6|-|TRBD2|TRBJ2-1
CASSLWYSVSLAGNNEQFF
TGTGCCAGCAGCTTGTGGTATTCTGTTAGCCTAGCGGGGAACAATGAGCAGTTCTTC
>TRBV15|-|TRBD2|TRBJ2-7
CATIYGGAYPF
TGTGCCACCATTTACGGGGGGGCCTATCCATTC
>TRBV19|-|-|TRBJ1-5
CASSIVPGRNQPQHF
TGTGCCAGTAGTATAGTGCCCGGTCGGAATCAGCCCCAGCATTTT
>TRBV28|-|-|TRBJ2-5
CASSFPGEETQYF
TGTGCCAGCAGTTTTCCTGGGGAAGAGACCCAGTACTTC
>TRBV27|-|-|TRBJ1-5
CASSLQSNQPQHF
TGTGCCAGCAGTTTGCAAAGCAATCAGCCCCAGCATTTT
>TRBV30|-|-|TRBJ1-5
CAWSRGSYSNQPQHF
TGTGCCTGGAGCAGGGGATCTTATAGCAATCAGCCCCAGCATTTT
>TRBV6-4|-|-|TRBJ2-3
CATPCTDTQYF
TGTGCCACCCCTTGCACAGATACGCAGTATTTT
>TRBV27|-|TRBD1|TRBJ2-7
CASSYRQGVYEQYF
TGTGCCAGCAGTTACCGACAGGGGGTCTACGAGCAGTACTTC
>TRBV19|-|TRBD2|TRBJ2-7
CASRGASGYEQYF
TGTGCCAGTCGCGGCGCTAGCGGATACGAGCAGTACTTC
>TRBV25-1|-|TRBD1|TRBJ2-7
CASSPQGLVEQYF
TGTGCCAGCAGCCCACAGGGGTTGGTAGAGCAGTACTTC
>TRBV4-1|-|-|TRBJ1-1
CASSQPHGRDTEAFF
TGCGCCAGCAGCCAACCCCATGGGAGGGACACTGAAGCTTTCTTT
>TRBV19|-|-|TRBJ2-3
CASRGGHRGLSDTQYF
TGTGCCAGTCGGGGGGGGCACAGGGGGCTATCAGATACGCAGTATTTT
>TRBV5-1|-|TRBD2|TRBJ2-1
CASSLAPGGDNEQFF
TGCGCCAGCAGCTTGGCCCCGGGAGGGGACAATGAGCAGTTCTTC
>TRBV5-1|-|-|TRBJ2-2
CASSLGYGELFF
TGCGCCAGCAGCCTTGGGTACGGGGAGCTGTTTTTT
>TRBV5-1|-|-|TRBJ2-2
CASSLVVRHRGAVF
TGCGCCAGCAGCTTGGTGGTGAGACACCGGGGAGCTGTTTTT
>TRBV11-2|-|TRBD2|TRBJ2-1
CASSLDRAGRTSRDEQFF
TGTGCCAGCAGCTTAGATCGAGCGGGGAGGACTTCTAGGGATGAGCAGTTCTTC
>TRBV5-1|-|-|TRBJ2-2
CASSFVTGTSNTGELFF
TGCGCCAGCAGCTTCGTAACGGGCACTTCGAACACCGGGGAGCTGTTTTTT
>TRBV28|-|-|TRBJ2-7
CASSFKAGDYYEQYF
TGTGCCAGCAGTTTTAAGGCAGGGGATTACTACGAGCAGTACTTC
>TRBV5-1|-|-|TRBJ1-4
CASRYQAGTSNEKLFF
TGCGCCAGCAGATACCAGGCTGGGACAAGTAATGAAAAACTGTTTTTT
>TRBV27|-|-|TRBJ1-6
CASRKDSTYNSPLHF
TGTGCCAGCAGGAAGGACAGCACCTATAATTCACCCCTCCACTTT
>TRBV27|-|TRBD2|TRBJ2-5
CASSFITPFGEGETQYF
TGTGCCAGCAGTTTTATTACCCCATTTGGGGAGGGAGAGACCCAGTACTTC
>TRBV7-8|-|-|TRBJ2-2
CASSFASGELFF
TGTGCCAGCAGCTTTGCCTCCGGGGAGCTGTTTTTT
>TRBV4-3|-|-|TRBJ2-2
CASSQDLGTGELFF
TGCGCCAGCAGCCAAGATCTGGGCACCGGGGAGCTGTTTTTT
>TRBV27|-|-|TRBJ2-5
CASSPLAPAETQYF
TGTGCCAGCAGTCCCTTAGCGCCAGCTGAGACCCAGTACTTC
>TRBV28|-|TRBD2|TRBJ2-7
CASSSLQRESRYEQYF
TGTGCCAGCAGCTCCCTACAGCGGGAGAGTAGATACGAGCAGTACTTC
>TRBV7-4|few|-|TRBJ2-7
CASSLIRVLYDYDEQYF
TGTGCCAGCAGCTTAATAAGGGTCTTGTATGACTATGACGAGCAGTACTTC
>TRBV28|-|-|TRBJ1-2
CASRGLNYGYTF
TGTGCCAGCAGAGGCCTTAACTATGGCTACACCTTC